The 11 T cell receptor beta chains in this list originate from one sample, sequenced in a study of shared clonotypes between healthy human individuals. TCRdb's copy holds only in-frame clones and misses some; the assay was immunoSEQ multiplex PCR. Of 1,400,000 or so clones listed, roughly 98.5% are singletons. The specimen was naive CD4+ T cells sorted from blood. Specified subset: CD45RA+ positively selected. All receptors come from a man younger than 45 in good health.

V usage is TRBV9 and J usage is TRBJ2-5; the match to TRBD2 covers 11 bases. This CDR3 spans 15 amino acids. CDR1 and CDR2 from the germline V gene are SGDLS and YYNGEE. With 10 bases clipped from V and 3 bases from J, the junction kept 11 bases outside the gene matches. As DNA, the CDR3 is TGTGCCTCGACTTTAGGGACTAGCGGAGAAGAGACCCAGTACTTC. This encodes CASTLGTSGEETQYF.

This chain joins TRBV7-6 and TRBJ2-7; 7 bases are a match to TRBD2. Germline V gives CDR1 SGHVS, CDR2 FNYEAQ. V shed 5 bases and J 0 bases; nucleotides not matched to a gene: 7. The CDR3 runs to 15 residues. In DNA, the CDR3 is TGTGCCAGCAGCCCACGGCGCGGGAGCTCCTACGAGCAGTACTTC. Its translation: CASSPRRGSSYEQYF.

CDR3 nucleotides: TGTGCCATCTATGGTGAAATAGGTGATGGCTACACCTTC. Translating it yields CAIYGEIGDGYTF. The rearrangement uses TRBV10-3 and TRBJ1-2; D gene unclear. The V and J ends lost 8 bases and 6 bases respectively, with 16 bases between them. The CDR3 runs to 13 residues. CDR1 is ENHRY, CDR2 SYGVKD, per germline.

V is TRBV29-1 and J is TRBJ2-6, with D maybe TRBD1 (5 bases). The germline CDR1 and CDR2 sequences are SQVTM and ANQGSEA. The CDR3 runs 17 residues. Trimming left V 3 bases short and J 0 bases short, with 15 bases between. As DNA, the CDR3 is TGCAGCGTTGATATGTCAGGCGGACACTCTGGGGCCAACGTCCTGACTTTC. Its protein is CSVDMSGGHSGANVLTF. Using reference TRBV29-1 and TRBJ2-6 for the parts outside the CDR3, the full variable domain is SAVISQKPSRDICQRGTSLTIQCQVDSQVTMMFWYRQQPGQSLTLIATANQGSEATYESGFVIDKFPISRPNLTFSTLTVSNMSPEDSSIYLCSVDMSGGHSGANVLTFGAGSRLTVL.

The chain has TRBV28 and TRBJ2-7; no clear D gene. The germline CDR1 and CDR2 sequences are MDHEN and SYDVKM. This CDR3 has 13 residues. V dropped 3 bases and J dropped 3 bases, with 9 bases sitting between them. The CDR3 sequence is CASSFRQSYEQYF. CDR3 nucleotide sequence: TGTGCCAGCAGTTTTCGTCAGAGCTACGAGCAGTACTTC.

This chain links TRBV11-2 with TRBJ1-1, with D unresolved. This CDR3 has 13 residues. Trimming removed 3 bases at V and 7 bases at J, with 12 bases between. Germline V gene data show CDR1 as SGHAT and CDR2 as FQNNGV. CDR3 nucleotides: TGTGCCAGCAGCTTGGCAGGACTCATTGAAGCTTTCTTT. Protein product: CASSLAGLIEAFF.

V is TRBV9 and J is TRBJ2-1; 7 bases fit TRBD1. V lost 2 bases and J lost 3; bases outside the gene matches: 2. Germline V CDR1 and CDR2: SGDLS, YYNGEE. This CDR3 region has 14 residues. The CDR3 region has the DNA TGTGCCAGCAGCGTGGGACAGCACTACAATGAGCAGTTCTTC. It translates to CASSVGQHYNEQFF.

The chain has TRBV5-4 and TRBJ1-3; D not certain. Trimming removed 0 bases from V and 2 bases from J, with 12 bases in between. Germline CDR1 is SGHNT and CDR2 is YYREEE (reference sequence). CDR3 length equals 16 residues. CDR3 sequence: CASSLVIPGTGNTIYF. In nucleotides, the CDR3 is TGTGCCAGCAGCTTGGTAATCCCCGGCACTGGAAACACCATATATTTT.

The chain carries TRBV9 and TRBJ2-2; D is perhaps TRBD2 (5 bases). The CDR3 contains 14 residues. Germline CDR1 and CDR2: SGDLS and YYNGEE. V lost 4 bases, J lost 3 bases, and 10 bases lay in between. The DNA for the CDR3 is TGTGCCAGCAGCACACGGGGATACACCGGGGAGCTGTTTTTT. Its protein is CASSTRGYTGELFF.

The gene calls are TRBV7-2 and TRBJ2-7, with 7 bases aligning to TRBD1. J was trimmed by 3 bases and V by 4 bases; bases with no gene match: 6. CDR1 and CDR2 (germline): SGHTA, FQGNSA. The CDR3 is made up of 14 amino acids. This CDR3 is CASSSDRLDYEQYF. The CDR3 coding sequence is TGTGCCAGCAGCTCGGACAGGTTAGACTACGAGCAGTACTTC.

The chain carries TRBV19 and TRBJ2-5, with 7 bases lining up with TRBD2. This CDR3 is 14 amino acids long. V was clipped by 2 bases and J by 5 bases; unmatched bases: 5. CDR1 and CDR2 from the germline V gene are LNHDA and SQIVND (reference sequence). CDR3 coding DNA: TGTGCCAGTAGTATAAGGGAGGGCCGGGAGACCCAGTACTTC. This gives the protein CASSIREGRETQYF. The full variable domain, in which reference TRBV19 and TRBJ2-5 provide the parts outside the CDR3, is DGGITQSPKYLFRKEGQNVTLSCEQNLNHDAMYWYRQDPGQGLRLIYYSQIVNDFQKGDIAEGYSVSREKKESFPLTVTSAQKNPTAFYLCASSIREGRETQYFGPGTRLLVL.